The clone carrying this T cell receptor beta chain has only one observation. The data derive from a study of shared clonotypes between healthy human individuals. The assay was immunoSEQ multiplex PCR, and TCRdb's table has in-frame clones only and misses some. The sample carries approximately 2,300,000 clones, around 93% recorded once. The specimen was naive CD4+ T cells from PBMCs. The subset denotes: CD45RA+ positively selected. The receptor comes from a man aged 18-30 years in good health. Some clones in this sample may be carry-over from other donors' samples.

This CDR3 reads CASRGVFGYGYTF. The CDR3 bases are TGTGCCAGCCGGGGGGTCTTCGGCTATGGCTACACCTTC. The chain combines TRBV28 with TRBJ1-2, with a possible D match to TRBD1 (5 bases). Germline V CDR1 and CDR2: MDHEN, SYDVKM. The CDR3 is 13 residues long. Trimming shortened V by 8 bases and J by 4 bases, and 14 bases separated the two germline ends.